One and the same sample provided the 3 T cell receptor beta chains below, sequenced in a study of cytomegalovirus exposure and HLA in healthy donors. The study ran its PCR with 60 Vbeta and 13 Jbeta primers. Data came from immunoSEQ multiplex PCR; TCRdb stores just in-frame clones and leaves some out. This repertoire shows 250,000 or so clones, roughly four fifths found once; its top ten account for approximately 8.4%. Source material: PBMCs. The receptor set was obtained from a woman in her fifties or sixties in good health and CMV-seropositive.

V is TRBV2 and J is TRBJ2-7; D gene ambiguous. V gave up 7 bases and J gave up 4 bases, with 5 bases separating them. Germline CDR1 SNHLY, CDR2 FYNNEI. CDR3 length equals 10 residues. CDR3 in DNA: TGTGCCAGCACGCAGTACGAGCAGTACTTC. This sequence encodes CASTQYEQYF. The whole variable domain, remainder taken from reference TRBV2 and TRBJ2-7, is EPEVTQTPSHQVTQMGQEVILRCVPISNHLYFYWYRQILGQKVEFLVSFYNNEISEKSEIFDDQFSVERPDGSNFTLKIRSTKLEDSAMYFCASTQYEQYFGPGTRLTVT.

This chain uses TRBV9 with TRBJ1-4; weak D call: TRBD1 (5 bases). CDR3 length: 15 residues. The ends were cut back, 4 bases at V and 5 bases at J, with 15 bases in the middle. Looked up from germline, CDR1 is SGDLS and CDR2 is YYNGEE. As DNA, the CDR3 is TGTGCCAGCAGCCCCGGGGGGGGGAGCAATGAAAAACTGTTTTTT. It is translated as CASSPGGGSNEKLFF. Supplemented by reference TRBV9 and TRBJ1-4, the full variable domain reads DSGVTQTPKHLITATGQRVTLRCSPRSGDLSVYWYQQSLDQGLQFLIQYYNGEERAKGNILERFSAQQFPDLHSELNLSSLELGDSALYFCASSPGGGSNEKLFFGSGTQLSVL.

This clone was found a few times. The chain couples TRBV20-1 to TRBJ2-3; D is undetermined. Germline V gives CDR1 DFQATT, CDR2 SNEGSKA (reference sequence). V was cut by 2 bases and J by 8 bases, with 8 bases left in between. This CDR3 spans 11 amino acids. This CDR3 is CSARSGSTQYF. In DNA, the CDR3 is TGCAGTGCTAGATCTGGTAGTACGCAGTATTTT.